This T cell receptor beta chain was identified during a study of monozygotic twins with inflammatory bowel disease. As for this clonotype: Its antigen is still unknown.

Broader study findings: By inverse Simpson index, TCRbeta diversity was lower in IBD patients than in healthy co-twins. Compared with healthy twins, IBD patients shared fewer clonotypes with others, especially with disease activity.

There are 15 residues in the CDR3. Germline CDR1 and CDR2: SGHRS and YFSETQ. The UMIs contained a 6-nucleotide sample barcode. They were added by template switching during cDNA synthesis. TCRdb reanalyzed the 5' RACE reads and collapses them to one entry per CDR3 protein, without DNA. The listing records some 450,000 distinct CDR3 sequences. Sample: blood. This chain uses TRBV5-1 with TRBJ2-3; TCRdb proposes TRBD2, but this gene call is untestable without DNA. This sequence originates from a human donor with ulcerative colitis or Crohn's disease, or a healthy co-twin of an affected twin (not recorded which). The CDR3 region is CASSLAGLDTDTQYF.